The 3 T cell receptor beta chains presented below share a single source sample, sequenced in a study of T cell changes during pregnancy in multiple sclerosis. The table came from immunoSEQ multiplex PCR; TCRdb's copy has only in-frame clones and leaves some out. Here the sample spans about 80,000 clones, 85% to 95% being singletons. Source: peripheral blood, taken in the third trimester of pregnancy. These receptors all stem from a female donor with multiple sclerosis, enrolled in a pregnancy study.

For the CDR3, the DNA is TGTGCCAGCAGCCCCAAAAGACAGGGCGACTATGGCTACACCTTC. It translates to CASSPKRQGDYGYTF. The chain uses TRBV7-3 and TRBJ1-2, with 7 bases lining up with TRBD1. The J segment lost 3 bases and the V segment lost 5 bases, leaving 9 bases of the junction unmatched. Germline CDR1 and CDR2: SGHTA and FQGTGA. The CDR3 covers 15 residues.

V gene TRBV9 combines with J gene TRBJ2-3; TRBD1 matches at 10 bases. The CDR3 is made up of 17 amino acids. The V and J ends lost 3 bases and 4 bases, in that order; junction bases with no gene match: 11. Germline V lookup: CDR1 SGDLS, CDR2 YYNGEE. The CDR3 reads CASSEFTGQGFADTQYF. The CDR3, as DNA: TGTGCCAGCAGCGAGTTCACGGGACAGGGGTTCGCAGATACGCAGTATTTT.

The genes are TRBV9 and TRBJ2-5; D is undetermined. Germline assignment: CDR1 SGDLS and CDR2 YYNGEE. CDR3 length: 13 amino acids. The V end lost 0 bases, the J end lost 1 base, and 4 bases lay between the germline ends. CDR3 DNA sequence: TGTGCCAGCAGCGTAGCCTCCCAAGAGACCCAGTACTTC. Amino acid sequence: CASSVASQETQYF.